The entry below gives a single T cell receptor beta chain sequence along with its context. The target antigen is unknown. This sample is part of a study of cytomegalovirus exposure and HLA in healthy donors. General study points: Presence/absence analyses supposed approximately even sequencing depth among donors. Trimming of TCR beta V- and J-genes showed a link, identified in a later analysis, to a missense DCLRE1C variant.

The CDR3 is 14 residues long. V was shortened by 5 bases and J by 0 bases, with 9 bases between the two germline ends. Germline V gene lookup returns CDR1 SEHNR and CDR2 FQNEAQ (reference sequence). In the PCR, 60 Vbeta and 13 Jbeta primers were used. Sequencing was performed with immunoSEQ multiplex PCR; in TCRdb, only in-frame clones are kept and a portion is missing. Of 200,000 to 250,000 clones listed, about 85% were seen once; the top ten hold 0.24%. The rearrangement links TRBV7-9 to TRBJ2-3, with D unresolved. This receptor was taken from a girl aged 2-10 years in good health and CMV-seronegative. Sequenced input: PBMCs. The CDR3: CASSTSQSTDTQYF. The CDR3 DNA reads TGTGCCAGCAGCACTTCCCAAAGCACAGATACGCAGTATTTT.